The T cell receptor (beta chain) described here comes from a study of cytomegalovirus exposure and HLA in healthy donors. Study in general: Previous work identified around 120 million unique TCR beta sequences from about 179 million T cells. Study-wide findings and caveats: A prior analysis recorded that most TCR beta V segments were productive about 90% or about 30% of the time.

The table lists this clone with a count of one. The antigen is undetermined. This CDR3 contains 15 residues. Trimming left V 3 bases short and J 3 bases short, with 15 bases between. Germline V CDR1 and CDR2: SGHRS, YFSETQ. Both 60 Vbeta primers and 13 Jbeta primers went into the PCR. The assay was immunoSEQ multiplex PCR, and TCRdb's table has in-frame clones only and misses some. Here the sample spans 120,000 to 150,000 clones, 78% being singletons. The sample consisted of PBMCs. The rearrangement joins TRBV5-1 to TRBJ1-2; the D is unclear. The TCR was taken from a male donor in good health and CMV-seronegative. The CDR3 DNA reads TGCGCCAGCAGCTGGAACATACCCCGGGACTATGGCTACACCTTC. Translated: CASSWNIPRDYGYTF.